A single sample gave rise to the 6 T cell receptor beta chains below, sequenced in a study of T cell responses to AZD1222 COVID-19 vaccine. Generated by immunoSEQ multiplex PCR, the TCRdb table keeps only in-frame clones and is missing some. The sample lists approximately 170,000 clones, about 91% seen once, with about 4.2% in the top ten. This specimen consisted of peripheral blood, obtained on day 0 of AZD1222 vaccination. The receptors were gathered from an adult in good health.

The chain links TRBV7-8 to TRBJ2-7, with TRBD1 identical over 9 bases. CDR3 length: 14 amino acids. Losses at the gene ends were 5 bases for V and 5 bases for J; bases not matched to a gene: 7. Germline CDR1 reads SGHVS; CDR2 reads FQNEAQ. CDR3 coding DNA: TGTGCCAGCAGCCGGGACAGGGCTTACAACGAGCAGTACTTC. The encoded protein is CASSRDRAYNEQYF.

The chain carries TRBV2 and TRBJ1-2; D may be TRBD1 (6 bases). V lost 8 bases to trimming and J lost 6 bases, with 13 bases between them. This CDR3 is 12 amino acids long. The germline V gene encodes CDR1 SNHLY and CDR2 FYNNEI. CDR3 sequence (DNA): TGTGCCAGCGGGGGGCAGGGACATGGCTACACCTTC. This gives the protein CASGGQGHGYTF.

The chain employs TRBV10-3 and TRBJ1-2; 10 bases match TRBD1. The CDR3 runs to 16 residues. V dropped 4 bases and J dropped 0; count of bases not matched to a gene: 5. Germline lookup yields CDR1 ENHRY and CDR2 SYGVKD. CDR3 in DNA: TGTGCCATCAGTGGGGGACAGGGGAACTCTAACTATGGCTACACCTTC. Translating it yields CAISGGQGNSNYGYTF.

The V call is TRBV28, the J call TRBJ1-2, with D perhaps matching TRBD1 (5 bases). Germline V gene sequence: CDR1 MDHEN, CDR2 SYDVKM. The CDR3 totals 15 residues. Trimming removed 0 bases at V and 7 bases at J, with 15 bases between. CDR3 sequence (DNA): TGTGCCAGCAGTTTATGGGCGCGGGGCCCCGGTGGCTACACCTTC. Encoded protein: CASSLWARGPGGYTF.

The chain carries TRBV18 and TRBJ2-1; 9 bases align to TRBD2. With V trimmed by 1 base and J by 7 bases, 5 bases remained unmatched. Germline lookup yields CDR1 KGHSH and CDR2 LQKENI. The CDR3 runs to 15 residues. The CDR3 sequence: CASSPRSGSGNEQFF. For the CDR3, the DNA is TGTGCCAGCTCACCACGTAGCGGGAGCGGAAATGAGCAGTTCTTC.

J is TRBJ2-5 and V is TRBV3-1 (or the pseudogene TRBV3-2); no reliable D call. CDR1 and CDR2 (germline): LGHDT, YNNKEL (reference sequence). The CDR3 is made up of 12 amino acids. V lost 2 bases, J lost 3 bases, and 4 bases lay in between. This CDR3 reads CASSQYEETQYF. The CDR3, as DNA: TGTGCCAGCAGCCAATATGAAGAGACCCAGTACTTC.